A single sample is the source of the 4 T cell receptor beta chains below, sequenced in a study of blood T cell repertoires in COVID-19. The data were produced by immunoSEQ multiplex PCR, yet TCRdb's version contains in-frame clones alone and is incomplete. The table includes 120,000 to 150,000 clones, 70% to 90% detected once. Sequencing was done on a sample of peripheral blood. The receptors stem from a human donor in a cohort sampled during active COVID-19.

The rearrangement links TRBV10-3 to TRBJ1-6, with D maybe TRBD1 (5 bases). The CDR3 length is 13 residues. The germline V gene has CDR1 ENHRY and CDR2 SYGVKD. V was pared by 6 bases and J by 8 bases, with 11 bases between. CDR3 sequence (DNA): TGTGCCATCAGGGGGCAGCAGGATTCACCCCTCCACTTT. It specifies CAIRGQQDSPLHF.

This chain joins TRBV29-1 and TRBJ2-7, with 8 bases that match TRBD1. The CDR3 consists of 14 residues. The germline V gene encodes CDR1 SQVTM and CDR2 ANQGSEA. The V gene end was trimmed by 1 base and the J gene end by 1 base; junction bases not matched to a gene: 3. CDR3 sequence reads: CSVEGTGNSYEQYF. The CDR3 DNA sequence: TGCAGCGTTGAAGGGACAGGGAATTCCTACGAGCAGTACTTC.

The chain joins TRBV27 to TRBJ2-1; 15 nucleotides line up with TRBD2. The ends lost 7 bases at V and 10 bases at J; junction bases unmatched: 8. Germline V CDR1 and CDR2: MNHEY, SMNVEV (reference sequence). The length of the CDR3 is 15 residues. The CDR3 reads CASTAGTSGGREQFF. As DNA, the CDR3 is TGTGCCAGCACGGCCGGGACTAGCGGGGGGCGAGAGCAGTTCTTC.

The rearrangement joins TRBV27 to TRBJ2-5, with 10 bases matching TRBD2. The V gene end was trimmed by 6 bases and the J gene end by 4 bases; junction bases not matched to a gene: 8. The CDR3 has 15 residues. The germline gives CDR1 MNHEY, CDR2 SMNVEV (reference sequence). DNA of the CDR3: TGTGCCAGCAGCCCCGGGACTAGCGAACGAGAGACCCAGTACTTC. This translates into CASSPGTSERETQYF.